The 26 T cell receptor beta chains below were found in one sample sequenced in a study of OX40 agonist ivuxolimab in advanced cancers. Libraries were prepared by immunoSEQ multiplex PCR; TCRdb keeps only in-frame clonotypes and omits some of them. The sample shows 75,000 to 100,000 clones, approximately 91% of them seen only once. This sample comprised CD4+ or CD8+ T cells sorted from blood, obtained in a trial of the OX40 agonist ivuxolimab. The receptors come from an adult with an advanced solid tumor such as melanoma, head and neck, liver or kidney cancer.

The CDR3 DNA sequence: TGTGCCACATGCGGTCCCGTGGACTATGGCTACACCTTC. Translated: CATCGPVDYGYTF. This rearrangement joins TRBV6-6 to TRBJ1-2, with unresolved D. Trimming left V 10 bases short and J 3 bases short, with 15 bases between. The CDR3 spans 13 residues. The germline CDR1 and CDR2 sequences are MNHNY and SVGAGI (reference sequence).

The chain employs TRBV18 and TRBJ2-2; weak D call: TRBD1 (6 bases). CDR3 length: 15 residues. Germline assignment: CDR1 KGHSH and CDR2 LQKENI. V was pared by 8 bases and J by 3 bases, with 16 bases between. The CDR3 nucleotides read TGTGCCAGCGCCACCCGGGACATAGACACCGGGGAGCTGTTTTTT. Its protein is CASATRDIDTGELFF.

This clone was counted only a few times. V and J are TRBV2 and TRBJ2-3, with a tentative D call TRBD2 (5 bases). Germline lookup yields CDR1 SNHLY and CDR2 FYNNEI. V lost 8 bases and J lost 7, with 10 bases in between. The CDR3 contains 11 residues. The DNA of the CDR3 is TGTGCCAGCTTAGGGAGTCATACGCAGTATTTT. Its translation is CASLGSHTQYF.

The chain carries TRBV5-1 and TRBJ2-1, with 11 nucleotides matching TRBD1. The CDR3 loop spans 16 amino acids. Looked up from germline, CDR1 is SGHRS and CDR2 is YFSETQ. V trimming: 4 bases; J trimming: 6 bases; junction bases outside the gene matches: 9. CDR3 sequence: CASSTRPGQGGNEQFF. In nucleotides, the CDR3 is TGCGCCAGCAGCACGCGCCCGGGACAGGGGGGCAATGAGCAGTTCTTC.

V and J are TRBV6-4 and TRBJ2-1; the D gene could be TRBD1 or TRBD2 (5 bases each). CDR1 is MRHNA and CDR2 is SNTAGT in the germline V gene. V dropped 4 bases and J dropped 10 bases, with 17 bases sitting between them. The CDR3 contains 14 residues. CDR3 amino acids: CASSAVGSWGEQFF. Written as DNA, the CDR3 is TGTGCCAGCAGTGCCGTGGGGTCTTGGGGGGAGCAGTTCTTC.

CDR3 in DNA: TGTGCCAGCAGCTTAGTTGGTAGCGGGGTGGTTAATGAGCAGTTCTTC. As protein: CASSLVGSGVVNEQFF. J is TRBJ2-1 and V is TRBV7-8; the match to TRBD2 covers 8 bases. Trimming removed 1 base from V and 7 bases from J; junction bases left unmatched: 9. The CDR3 spans 16 residues. Germline V lookup: CDR1 SGHVS, CDR2 FQNEAQ.

CDR3 region: CASSLLAGGGYGYTF. CDR3 coding DNA: TGCGCCAGCAGCTTGTTAGCAGGAGGAGGCTATGGCTACACCTTC. The chain employs TRBV5-1 and TRBJ1-2; D not certain. The CDR3 extends over 15 amino acids. V dropped 1 base and J dropped 4 bases, with 14 bases sitting between them. Germline V gene lookup returns CDR1 SGHRS and CDR2 YFSETQ. Looking up the rest from reference TRBV5-1 and TRBJ1-2 gives the full variable domain: KAGVTQTPRYLIKTRGQQVTLSCSPISGHRSVSWYQQTPGQGLQFLFEYFSETQRNKGNFPGRFSGRQFSNSRSEMNVSTLELGDSALYLCASSLLAGGGYGYTFGSGTRLTVV.

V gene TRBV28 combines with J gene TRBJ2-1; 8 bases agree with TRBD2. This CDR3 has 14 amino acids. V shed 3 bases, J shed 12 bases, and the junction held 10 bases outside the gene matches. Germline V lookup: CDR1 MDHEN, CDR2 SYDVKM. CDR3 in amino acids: CASSFSGTRGRQFF. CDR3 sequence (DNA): TGTGCCAGCAGTTTCTCCGGGACTAGGGGTCGGCAGTTCTTC. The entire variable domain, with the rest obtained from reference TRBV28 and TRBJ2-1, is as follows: DVKVTQSSRYLVKRTGEKVFLECVQDMDHENMFWYRQDPGLGLRLIYFSYDVKMKEKGDIPEGYSVSREKKERFSLILESASTNQTSMYLCASSFSGTRGRQFFGPGTRLTVL.

CDR3 sequence: CASSGGPGQGKNEQFF. Written as DNA, the CDR3 is TGCGCCAGCAGCGGGGGACCGGGACAGGGGAAGAATGAGCAGTTCTTC. V and J are TRBV5-1 and TRBJ2-1; 10 positions agree with TRBD1. This CDR3 spans 16 amino acids. The germline gives CDR1 SGHRS, CDR2 YFSETQ. The V gene end was trimmed by 4 bases and the J gene end by 7 bases; junction bases not matched to a gene: 11.

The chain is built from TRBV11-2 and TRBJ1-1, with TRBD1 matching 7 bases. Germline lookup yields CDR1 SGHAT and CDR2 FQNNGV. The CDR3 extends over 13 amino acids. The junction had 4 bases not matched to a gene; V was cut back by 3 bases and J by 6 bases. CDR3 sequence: CASSFRGTSEAFF. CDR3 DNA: TGTGCCAGCAGCTTCAGGGGGACCTCTGAAGCTTTCTTT.

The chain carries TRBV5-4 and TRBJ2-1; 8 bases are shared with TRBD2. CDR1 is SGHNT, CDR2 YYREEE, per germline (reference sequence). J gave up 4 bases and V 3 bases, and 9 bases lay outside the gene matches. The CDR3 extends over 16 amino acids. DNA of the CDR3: TGTGCCAGCAGCTCGCGGGGGGCGGAAGGTTACAATGAGCAGTTCTTC. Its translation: CASSSRGAEGYNEQFF.

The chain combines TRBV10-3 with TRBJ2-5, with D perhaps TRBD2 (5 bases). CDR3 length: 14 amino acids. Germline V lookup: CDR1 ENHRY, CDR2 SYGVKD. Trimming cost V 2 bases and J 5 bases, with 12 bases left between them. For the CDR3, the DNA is TGTGCCATCAGTGAGACTAGTTTTGGGGAGACCCAGTACTTC. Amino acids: CAISETSFGETQYF.

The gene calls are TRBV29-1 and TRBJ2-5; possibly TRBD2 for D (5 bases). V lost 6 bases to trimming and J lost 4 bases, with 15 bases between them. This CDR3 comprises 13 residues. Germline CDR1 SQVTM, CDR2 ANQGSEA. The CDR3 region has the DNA TGCAGCGTAGCGGTACAAAAGCGAGAGACCCAGTACTTC. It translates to CSVAVQKRETQYF.

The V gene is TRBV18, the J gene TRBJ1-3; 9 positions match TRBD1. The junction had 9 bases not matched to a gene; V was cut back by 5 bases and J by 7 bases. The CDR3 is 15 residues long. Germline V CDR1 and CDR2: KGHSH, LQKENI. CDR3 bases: TGTGCCAGCTCAATCCCGGGACAGGGTTGGAACACCATATATTTT. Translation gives CASSIPGQGWNTIYF.

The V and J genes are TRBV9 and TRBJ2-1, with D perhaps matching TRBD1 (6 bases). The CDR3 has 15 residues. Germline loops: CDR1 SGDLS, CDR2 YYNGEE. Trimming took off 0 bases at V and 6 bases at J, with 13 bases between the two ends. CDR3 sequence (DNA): TGTGCCAGCAGCGTAGAAGATGTCAGGGGCAATGAGCAGTTCTTC. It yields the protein CASSVEDVRGNEQFF.

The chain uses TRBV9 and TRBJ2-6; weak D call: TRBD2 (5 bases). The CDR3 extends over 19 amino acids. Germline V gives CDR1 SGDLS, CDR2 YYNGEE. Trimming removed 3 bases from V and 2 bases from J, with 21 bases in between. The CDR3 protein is CASSAGPSIFGAGANVLTF. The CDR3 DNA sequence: TGTGCCAGCAGCGCCGGGCCAAGCATCTTCGGGGCTGGGGCCAACGTCCTGACTTTC.

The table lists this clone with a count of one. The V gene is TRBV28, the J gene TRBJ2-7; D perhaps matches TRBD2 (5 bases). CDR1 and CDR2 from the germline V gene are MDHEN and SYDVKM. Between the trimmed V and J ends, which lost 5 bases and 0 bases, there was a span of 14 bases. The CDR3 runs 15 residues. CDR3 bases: TGTGCCAGCAGTGATGCGGGCCTAAGCTCCTACGAGCAGTACTTC. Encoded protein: CASSDAGLSSYEQYF.

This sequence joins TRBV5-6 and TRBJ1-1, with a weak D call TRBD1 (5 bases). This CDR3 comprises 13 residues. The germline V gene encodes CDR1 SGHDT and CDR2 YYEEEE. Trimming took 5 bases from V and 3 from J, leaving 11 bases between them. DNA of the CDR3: TGTGCCAGCAGATTAGGACACGACACTGAAGCTTTCTTT. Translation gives CASRLGHDTEAFF.

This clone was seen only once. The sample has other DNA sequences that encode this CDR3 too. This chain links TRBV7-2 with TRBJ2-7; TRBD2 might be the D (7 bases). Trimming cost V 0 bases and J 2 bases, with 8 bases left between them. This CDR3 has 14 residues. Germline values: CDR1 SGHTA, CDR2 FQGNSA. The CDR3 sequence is CASSLAGGAYEQYF. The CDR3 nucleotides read TGTGCCAGCAGCTTAGCAGGGGGGGCCTACGAGCAGTACTTC.

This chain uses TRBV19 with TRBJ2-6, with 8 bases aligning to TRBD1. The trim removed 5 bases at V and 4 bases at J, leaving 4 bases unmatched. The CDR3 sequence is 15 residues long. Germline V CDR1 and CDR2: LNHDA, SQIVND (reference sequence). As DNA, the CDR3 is TGTGCCAGTAGTGGGGACAGGACCGGGGCCAACGTCCTGACTTTC. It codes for CASSGDRTGANVLTF.

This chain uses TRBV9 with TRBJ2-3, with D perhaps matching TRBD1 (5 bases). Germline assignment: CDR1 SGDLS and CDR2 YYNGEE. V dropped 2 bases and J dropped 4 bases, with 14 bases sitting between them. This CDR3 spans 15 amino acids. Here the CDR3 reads CASSVQGAGPDTQYF. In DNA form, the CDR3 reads TGTGCCAGCAGCGTGCAAGGGGCAGGGCCAGATACGCAGTATTTT.

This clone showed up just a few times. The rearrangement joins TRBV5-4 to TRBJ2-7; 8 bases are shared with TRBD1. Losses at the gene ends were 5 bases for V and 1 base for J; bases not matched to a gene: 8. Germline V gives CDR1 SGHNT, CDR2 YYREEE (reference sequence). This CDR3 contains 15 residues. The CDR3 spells CASRDGTGGSYEQYF. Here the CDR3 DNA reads TGTGCCAGCAGGGACGGGACAGGAGGGTCCTACGAGCAGTACTTC.

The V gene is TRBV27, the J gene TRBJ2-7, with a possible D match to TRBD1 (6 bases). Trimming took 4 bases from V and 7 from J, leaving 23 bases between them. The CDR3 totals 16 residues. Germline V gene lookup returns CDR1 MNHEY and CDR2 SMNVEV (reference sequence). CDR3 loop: CASSSRQVGIIVEQYF. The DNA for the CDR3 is TGTGCCAGCAGTTCAAGACAGGTAGGTATCATCGTGGAGCAGTACTTC.

CDR3 nucleotides: TGTGCCAGCAGTGAACCCGGGGGGGCCACAGATACGCAGTATTTT. Its protein is CASSEPGGATDTQYF. The J gene is TRBJ2-3, the V gene TRBV2; 8 bases line up with TRBD2. Germline-derived CDR1 and CDR2 are SNHLY and FYNNEI. CDR3 length equals 15 residues. Trimming removed 2 bases from V and 2 bases from J; junction bases left unmatched: 3.

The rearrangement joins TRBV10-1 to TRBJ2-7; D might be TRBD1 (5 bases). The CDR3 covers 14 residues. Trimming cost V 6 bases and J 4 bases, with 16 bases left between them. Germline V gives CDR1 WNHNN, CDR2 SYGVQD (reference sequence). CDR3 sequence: CASSRPRDSYEQYF. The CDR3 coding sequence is TGCGCCAGCAGCCGCCCCAGGGATTCGTACGAGCAGTACTTC.

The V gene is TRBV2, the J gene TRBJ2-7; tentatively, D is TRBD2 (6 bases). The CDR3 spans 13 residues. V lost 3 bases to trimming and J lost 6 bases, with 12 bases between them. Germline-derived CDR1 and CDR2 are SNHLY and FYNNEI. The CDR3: CASSDELAFEQYF. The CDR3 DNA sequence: TGTGCCAGCAGTGATGAACTAGCTTTCGAGCAGTACTTC.